These 14 T cell receptor beta chains originate from one sample sequenced in a study of blood T cells in healthy people across ages. Next came a second PCR, run for roughly 6 to 11 cycles, which used a sample-barcoded 5' primer along with a J-beta primer mix. TCRdb analysed the 5' RACE reads with MiXCR anew, one entry per CDR3 protein. The sample yields roughly 680,000 distinct CDR3 sequences, 49% seen once. The sample taken for sequencing was blood. Source of these receptors: an older woman in good health.

The rearrangement links TRBV5-1 to TRBJ1-5, with D perhaps TRBD1 (5 bases). CDR1 and CDR2 (germline): SGHRS, YFSETQ. V was pared by 1 base and J by 6 bases, with 11 bases between. The CDR3 extends over 14 amino acids. The CDR3 nucleotides are TGCGCCAGCAGCTTGACAGGAGGGAGTCAGCCCCAGCATTTT. It specifies CASSLTGGSQPQHF. The full variable domain, rest sourced from reference TRBV5-1 and TRBJ1-5, is KAGVTQTPRYLIKTRGQQVTLSCSPISGHRSVSWYQQTPGQGLQFLFEYFSETQRNKGNFPGRFSGRQFSNSRSEMNVSTLELGDSALYLCASSLTGGSQPQHFGDGTRLSIL.

V and J are TRBV7-9 and TRBJ2-1; 7 bases match TRBD2. With V trimmed by 5 bases and J by 3 bases, 10 bases remained unmatched. Germline-derived CDR1 and CDR2 are SEHNR and FQNEAQ (reference sequence). CDR3 length: 16 amino acids. The CDR3 protein is CASSPIAGGIYNEQFF. The CDR3 DNA follows: TGTGCCAGCAGCCCCATAGCGGGTGGGATCTACAATGAGCAGTTCTTC. Complete variable domain (other parts from reference TRBV7-9 and TRBJ2-1): DTGVSQNPRHKITKRGQNVTFRCDPISEHNRLYWYRQTLGQGPEFLTYFQNEAQLEKSRLLSDRFSAERPKGSFSTLEIQRTEQGDSAMYLCASSPIAGGIYNEQFFGPGTRLTVL.

This chain connects TRBV6-2 or TRBV6-3 to TRBJ2-5; D possibly corresponds to TRBD2 (5 bases). V dropped 5 bases and J dropped 11 bases, with 24 bases sitting between them. Germline CDR1 reads MNHEY; CDR2 reads SVGEGT. The CDR3 totals 15 residues. The CDR3 protein is CASSPRSHWRREQYF. CDR3 nucleotides: TGTGCCAGCAGTCCCCGCAGTCATTGGCGTAGGGAGCAGTACTTC.

The genes are TRBV20-1 and TRBJ2-7; 8 bases map to TRBD2. J was trimmed by 7 bases and V by 5 bases; bases with no gene match: 10. The CDR3 is 13 residues long. CDR1 and CDR2 (germline): DFQATT, SNEGSKA (reference sequence). CDR3 residues: CSAAQGLVLEQYF. The CDR3 DNA follows: TGCAGTGCTGCCCAGGGACTAGTCCTTGAGCAGTACTTC.

The chain recombines TRBV5-1 with TRBJ2-2; unclear D gene. Germline-derived CDR1 and CDR2 are SGHRS and YFSETQ. This CDR3 region has 15 residues. V was cut by 0 bases and J by 0 bases, with 6 bases left in between. This CDR3 is CASSLGLPNTGELFF. DNA for the CDR3: TGCGCCAGCAGCTTGGGACTGCCGAACACCGGGGAGCTGTTTTTT.

This sequence joins TRBV7-9 and TRBJ1-2; TRBD1 aligns across 8 bases. Germline assignment: CDR1 SEHNR and CDR2 FQNEAQ (reference sequence). The CDR3 has 18 residues. V lost 5 bases, J lost 7 bases, and 21 bases stayed unmatched. In nucleotides, the CDR3 is TGTGCCAGCAGCCCCCGACCGGGACAGGTATCACGGTCGAGTGGCTACACCTTC. It codes for CASSPRPGQVSRSSGYTF. The full variable domain, in which reference TRBV7-9 and TRBJ1-2 provide the parts outside the CDR3, is DTGVSQNPRHKITKRGQNVTFRCDPISEHNRLYWYRQTLGQGPEFLTYFQNEAQLEKSRLLSDRFSAERPKGSFSTLEIQRTEQGDSAMYLCASSPRPGQVSRSSGYTFGSGTRLTVV.

This clonotype turned up a few times. The chain combines TRBV7-3 with TRBJ2-5; a possible D gene is TRBD2 (6 bases). The CDR3 length is 14 residues. Per the germline V gene, CDR1 is SGHTA and CDR2 is FQGTGA. The V end was cut by 2 bases, the J end by 2 bases, with 9 bases between. DNA of the CDR3: TGTGCCAGCAGCTTATGGGGGACTCAAGAGACCCAGTACTTC. Amino acid sequence: CASSLWGTQETQYF.

This clonotype came up a few times. The chain has TRBV4-2 and TRBJ2-3, with D maybe TRBD2 (5 bases). Germline loops: CDR1 LGHNA, CDR2 YNFKEQ. The length of the CDR3 is 16 residues. V was pared by 1 base and J by 2 bases, with 13 bases between. CDR3 amino acids: CASSQGGTRTTDTQYF. CDR3 coding DNA: TGTGCCAGCAGCCAAGGGGGTACTAGGACCACAGATACGCAGTATTTT.

This clonotype was detected many times. The genes are TRBV7-2 and TRBJ1-2; unclear D gene. The CDR3 has 13 residues. CDR1 SGHTA and CDR2 FQGNSA come from the germline V gene. The ends were cut back, 0 bases at V and 3 bases at J, with 5 bases in the middle. CDR3 DNA sequence: TGTGCCAGCAGCTTAGCCTGGGACTATGGCTACACCTTC. It codes for CASSLAWDYGYTF.

This rearrangement joins TRBV10-3 to TRBJ1-2; maybe TRBD1 (6 bases). The germline V and J ends were trimmed by 6 bases and 2 bases, with 7 bases remaining between them. CDR1 and CDR2 (germline): ENHRY, SYGVKD. The CDR3 loop spans 12 amino acids. The CDR3 coding sequence is TGTGCCATCAGCGGACAGAACTATGGCTACACCTTC. This translates into CAISGQNYGYTF.

There are a few counts of this clonotype. The V call is TRBV20-1, the J call TRBJ2-7; D call uncertain. Trimming cost V 2 bases and J 1 base, with 6 bases left between them. The V gene's germline CDR1 is DFQATT and CDR2 SNEGSKA (reference sequence). CDR3 length: 12 residues. The CDR3 protein is CSARTQSYEQYF. CDR3 bases: TGCAGTGCTAGAACACAGTCCTACGAGCAGTACTTC.

The chain has TRBV20-1 and TRBJ2-3; 13 bases line up with TRBD2. Unmatched junction bases numbered 6, after V lost 5 bases and J lost 4 bases. CDR3 length: 15 amino acids. Germline V gene sequence: CDR1 DFQATT, CDR2 SNEGSKA (reference sequence). CDR3 coding DNA: TGCAGTGCTCACACTAGCGGGAGGGTGTCAGATACGCAGTATTTT. It translates to CSAHTSGRVSDTQYF.

On this clonotype: This may arise from a read error, as a much more abundant clone is one base away. This chain links TRBV7-2 with TRBJ2-4; 9 bases align to TRBD2. The DNA end is a closer match to TRBJ2-7, so the J assignment may be wrong. The CDR3 runs 15 residues. Germline assignment: CDR1 SGHTA and CDR2 FQGNSA. CDR3 nucleotides: TGTGCCGGCAGCAATAGAGCGGGAGGAGACTACGAGCAGTACTTC. Translation: CAGSNRAGGDYEQYF.

This chain uses TRBV7-9 with TRBJ2-5; no firm D call. The V end lost 3 bases, the J end lost 5 bases, and 7 bases lay between the germline ends. Looked up from germline, CDR1 is SEHNR and CDR2 is FQNEAQ (reference sequence). The CDR3 has 12 amino acids. The CDR3 protein is CASSFSIETQYF. CDR3 DNA: TGTGCCAGCAGCTTTTCTATTGAGACCCAGTACTTC.